This passage covers 8 T cell receptor beta chains from one sample sequenced in a study of shared clonotypes between healthy human individuals. This table comes from immunoSEQ multiplex PCR, and its TCRdb copy is limited to in-frame clones, with some not included. The data show some 500,000 clones, 79% seen once. Sequenced sample: PBMCs. The receptors shown here come from a woman between 40 and 50 years old in good health. Some clones in this sample may be carry-over from other donors' samples.

The chain employs TRBV11-2 and TRBJ1-1; D uncertain. Germline V lookup: CDR1 SGHAT, CDR2 FQNNGV. V was cut by 5 bases and J by 4 bases, with 20 bases left in between. CDR3 length: 16 amino acids. The chain's CDR3 is CASSRPNGVGGTEAFF. The DNA of the CDR3 is TGTGCCAGCAGCCGACCTAATGGGGTAGGCGGCACTGAAGCTTTCTTT. The whole variable domain, filled in from reference TRBV11-2 and TRBJ1-1, reads EAGVAQSPRYKIIEKRQSVAFWCNPISGHATLYWYQQILGQGPKLLIQFQNNGVVDDSQLPKDRFSAERLKGVDSTLKIQPAKLEDSAVYLCASSRPNGVGGTEAFFGQGTRLTVV.

This chain links TRBV11-2 with TRBJ2-1, with 9 positions matching TRBD1. Germline assignment: CDR1 SGHAT and CDR2 FQNNGV. The CDR3 is made up of 16 amino acids. V shed 0 bases and J 1 base; nucleotides not matched to a gene: 1. The CDR3 DNA reads as TGTGCCAGCAGCTTAGAGGGGACAGGGTCCTACAATGAGCAGTTCTTC. Translated: CASSLEGTGSYNEQFF.

The V call is TRBV5-4, the J call TRBJ2-1, with 9 bases lining up with TRBD2. The V and J ends lost 4 bases and 6 bases, in that order; junction bases with no gene match: 11. This CDR3 has 16 amino acids. Germline CDR1 and CDR2: SGHNT and YYREEE (reference sequence). Here the CDR3 DNA reads TGTGCCAGCAGCCAAGATGAAGGTAGCGGGAGCAATGAGCAGTTCTTC. It specifies CASSQDEGSGSNEQFF.

The chain recombines TRBV29-1 with TRBJ1-3; D may be TRBD1 (5 bases). CDR3 length equals 14 residues. CDR1 is SQVTM and CDR2 is ANQGSEA in the germline V gene. Trimming stripped 1 base from V and 1 base from J, with 8 bases between. The CDR3 DNA is TGCAGCGTTGAAGGGTCAGGGTCTGGAAACACCATATATTTT. Translated: CSVEGSGSGNTIYF.

The table lists this clone with a count of one. The rearrangement links TRBV9 to TRBJ2-3; D remains unclear. CDR1 SGDLS and CDR2 YYNGEE come from the germline V gene. Trimming pared 4 bases from V and 3 bases from J, leaving 12 bases between. CDR3 length equals 14 residues. DNA for the CDR3: TGTGCCAGCAGCTCCCGGGTCCGTACAGATACGCAGTATTTT. Translation: CASSSRVRTDTQYF. Looking up the rest from reference TRBV9 and TRBJ2-3 gives the full variable domain: DSGVTQTPKHLITATGQRVTLRCSPRSGDLSVYWYQQSLDQGLQFLIQYYNGEERAKGNILERFSAQQFPDLHSELNLSSLELGDSALYFCASSSRVRTDTQYFGPGTRLTVL.

V is TRBV28 and J is TRBJ2-4; maybe TRBD1 (7 bases). V was cut by 8 bases and J by 7 bases, with 12 bases left in between. The CDR3 extends over 12 amino acids. From germline, CDR1 is MDHEN and CDR2 SYDVKM. The CDR3 bases are TGTGCCAGCTGTGCAGGGGGGAACATTCAGTACTTC. Its protein product is CASCAGGNIQYF. The full variable domain, in which reference TRBV28 and TRBJ2-4 provide the parts outside the CDR3, is DVKVTQSSRYLVKRTGEKVFLECVQDMDHENMFWYRQDPGLGLRLIYFSYDVKMKEKGDIPEGYSVSREKKERFSLILESASTNQTSMYLCASCAGGNIQYFGAGTRLSVL.

In this sample, this clone turned up a few times. The V call is TRBV7-9, the J call TRBJ2-3, with D possibly being TRBD2 (6 bases). This CDR3 contains 15 residues. The V end was cut by 3 bases, the J end by 14 bases, with 24 bases between. From germline, CDR1 is SEHNR and CDR2 FQNEAQ (reference sequence). CDR3 amino acids: CASSLATGDPGSRYF. The CDR3, as DNA: TGTGCCAGCAGCTTGGCAACGGGGGACCCCGGCTCAAGGTATTTT.

The chain has TRBV10-3 and TRBJ2-7; TRBD1 is a possible D gene (5 bases). This CDR3 has 17 amino acids. V lost 4 bases to trimming and J lost 0 bases, with 19 bases between them. Germline loops: CDR1 ENHRY, CDR2 SYGVKD. The CDR3 is CAISGIGAGLGSYEQYF. The CDR3 DNA reads as TGTGCCATCAGTGGGATTGGGGCAGGGCTCGGCTCCTACGAGCAGTACTTC.